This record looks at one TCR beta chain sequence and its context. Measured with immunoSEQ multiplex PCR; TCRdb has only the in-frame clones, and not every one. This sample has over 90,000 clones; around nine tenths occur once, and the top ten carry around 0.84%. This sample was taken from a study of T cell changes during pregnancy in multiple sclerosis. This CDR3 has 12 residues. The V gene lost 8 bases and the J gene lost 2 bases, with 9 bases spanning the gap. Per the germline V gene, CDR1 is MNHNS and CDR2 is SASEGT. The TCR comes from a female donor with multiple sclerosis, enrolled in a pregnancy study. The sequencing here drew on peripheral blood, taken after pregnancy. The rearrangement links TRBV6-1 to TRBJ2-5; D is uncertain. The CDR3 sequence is CASLTPQETQYF. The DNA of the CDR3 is TGTGCCAGCTTAACACCGCAAGAGACCCAGTACTTC.